The 16 T cell receptor beta chains below all came from one sample that was sequenced in a study of T-cell memory formation after mild COVID-19. TCRdb fed the 5' RACE reads into MiXCR, producing one record per CDR3 protein. This table holds under 250,000 distinct CDR3 sequences, 7.5% to 10% found once. Sequencing was carried out using PBMCs or a T cell subset sorted from them (not recorded which). These receptors were obtained from a man between 18 and 35 years old who had mild COVID-19 (a few samples of this study predate the infection). Cell type and time point are not known.

The chain carries TRBV6-6 and TRBJ2-7; 9 bases fit TRBD1. The ends lost 7 bases at V and 3 bases at J; junction bases unmatched: 7. The CDR3 contains 14 residues. Germline values: CDR1 MNHNY, CDR2 SVGAGI (reference sequence). CDR3 sequence (DNA): TGTGCCAGCATCAGAGGACAGGGGAACTACGAGCAGTACTTC. Translated, it gives CASIRGQGNYEQYF.

This clonotype was observed once. This CDR3 is CSARLAGWGETQYF. The DNA for the CDR3 is TGCAGTGCGAGACTAGCGGGGTGGGGGGAGACCCAGTACTTC. This chain uses TRBV20-1 with TRBJ2-5; 11 nucleotides agree with TRBD2. CDR3 length: 14 amino acids. V trimming: 6 bases; J trimming: 5 bases; junction bases outside the gene matches: 8. Germline V gene sequence: CDR1 DFQATT, CDR2 SNEGSKA (reference sequence).

The J gene is TRBJ1-2, the V gene TRBV7-9, with TRBD1 identical over 7 bases. The ends lost 1 base at V and 3 bases at J; junction bases unmatched: 5. In germline, CDR1 is SEHNR, CDR2 FQNEAQ (reference sequence). The length of the CDR3 is 15 residues. CDR3 sequence: CASSLEWDRYYGYTF. The CDR3 DNA sequence: TGTGCCAGCAGCTTAGAGTGGGACAGATACTATGGCTACACCTTC.

The chain recombines TRBV7-9 with TRBJ2-7; D uncertain. There are 15 residues in the CDR3. Between the trimmed V and J ends, which lost 1 base and 0 bases, there was a span of 10 bases. Germline V gene sequence: CDR1 SEHNR, CDR2 FQNEAQ (reference sequence). DNA of the CDR3: TGTGCCAGCAGCTTAGTAGGCAGAACCTCCTACGAGCAGTACTTC. It encodes CASSLVGRTSYEQYF.

CDR3 sequence (DNA): TGTGCCAGCAGCTTAGAAGCTAGCGGGGGGGCCAGCTCAGATACGCAGTATTTT. Translated, it gives CASSLEASGGASSDTQYF. The rearrangement uses TRBV7-2 and TRBJ2-3, with 12 bases that match TRBD2. The J segment lost 4 bases and the V segment lost 1 base, leaving 9 bases of the junction unmatched. There are 18 residues in the CDR3. Per germline, CDR1 SGHTA and CDR2 FQGNSA.

This clonotype was seen only a few times. The chain recombines TRBV5-1 with TRBJ1-1, with TRBD1 as a possible D gene (5 bases). The V end lost 5 bases, the J end lost 0 bases, and 8 bases lay between the germline ends. Germline lookup yields CDR1 SGHRS and CDR2 YFSETQ. The CDR3 consists of 13 residues. The CDR3 DNA reads as TGCGCCAGCAGAGACAGCCTGAACACTGAAGCTTTCTTT. Translated, it gives CASRDSLNTEAFF.

The rearrangement joins TRBV5-1 to TRBJ1-1; a weak D match, TRBD1 (5 bases). Germline V gene sequence: CDR1 SGHRS, CDR2 YFSETQ. V gave up 5 bases and J gave up 9 bases, with 20 bases separating them. The CDR3 totals 14 residues. In DNA, the CDR3 is TGCGCCAGCAGACCCCCCGGGGACGGCAAAAAAGCTTTCTTT. Translation: CASRPPGDGKKAFF.

The gene calls are TRBV6-5 and TRBJ2-1, with D uncertain. This CDR3 region has 17 residues. V was shortened by 6 bases and J by 9 bases, with 27 bases between the two germline ends. The germline gives CDR1 MNHEY, CDR2 SVGAGI. CDR3 sequence (DNA): TGTGCCAGCAGCCCCACTCCCTACCAAGCCCCACAATTTGAGCAGTTCTTC. It yields the protein CASSPTPYQAPQFEQFF.

V and J are TRBV6-1 and TRBJ1-1, with 7 bases identical to TRBD1. CDR1 and CDR2 from the germline V gene are MNHNS and SASEGT. V gave up 7 bases and J gave up 5 bases; unmatched junction bases: 10. The CDR3 spans 14 residues. CDR3 nucleotide sequence: TGTGCCAGCACCCGACAGGGTCTATGGACTGAAGCTTTCTTT. This encodes CASTRQGLWTEAFF.

This clonotype was detected ten times or more. The genes are TRBV4-3 and TRBJ2-3, with TRBD1 matching over 8 bases. CDR3 length: 14 amino acids. Germline V CDR1 and CDR2: LGHNA, YSLEER. V trimming: 5 bases; J trimming: 3 bases; junction bases outside the gene matches: 4. This CDR3 reads CASSWDRLTDTQYF. CDR3 nucleotides: TGCGCCAGCAGCTGGGACAGGTTGACAGATACGCAGTATTTT.

This clonotype was observed a few times. This chain joins TRBV4-1 and TRBJ2-2; 9 positions agree with TRBD1. The CDR3 has 17 amino acids. Germline V gives CDR1 MGHRA, CDR2 YSYEKL. With 4 bases clipped from V and 6 bases from J, the junction kept 12 bases outside the gene matches. Written as DNA, the CDR3 is TGCGCCAGCAGCCGAGGGTTACAGGGGGCGTCCTCCGGGGAGCTGTTTTTT. Translation gives CASSRGLQGASSGELFF.

This chain connects TRBV4-1 to TRBJ2-7; TRBD1 might be the D (6 bases). V dropped 4 bases and J dropped 2 bases, with 12 bases sitting between them. In germline, CDR1 is MGHRA, CDR2 YSYEKL. The CDR3 runs to 14 residues. The CDR3 DNA reads TGCGCCAGCAGCCGAGACAGGAATACCTACGAGCAGTACTTC. Translation: CASSRDRNTYEQYF.

This clonotype was observed at least ten times. V is TRBV10-3 and J is TRBJ2-7; D uncertain. The CDR3 runs to 14 residues. V was cut by 2 bases and J by 3 bases, with 11 bases left in between. The germline V gene has CDR1 ENHRY and CDR2 SYGVKD. CDR3 in amino acids: CAISEPDVDYEQYF. In DNA form, the CDR3 reads TGTGCCATCAGTGAGCCGGACGTTGACTACGAGCAGTACTTC.

This clonotype was counted at least ten times. The chain joins TRBV5-4 to TRBJ1-1; possible D gene TRBD1, 6 bases. The CDR3 extends over 15 amino acids. The V end lost 0 bases, the J end lost 1 base, and 10 bases lay between the germline ends. The V gene's germline CDR1 is SGHNT and CDR2 YYREEE (reference sequence). CDR3 bases: TGTGCCAGCAGCTTGGCAGAGGGGGGGAACACTGAAGCTTTCTTT. Protein product: CASSLAEGGNTEAFF. The full variable domain, completed using reference TRBV5-4 and TRBJ1-1, is ETGVTQSPTHLIKTRGQQVTLRCSSQSGHNTVSWYQQALGQGPQFIFQYYREEENGRGNFPPRFSGLQFPNYSSELNVNALELDDSALYLCASSLAEGGNTEAFFGQGTRLTVV.

The genes are TRBV5-1 and TRBJ2-1; the D gene is possibly TRBD2 (5 bases). This CDR3 is built from 13 residues. V shed 0 bases and J shed 7 bases, with 8 bases lying between them. Germline V gene lookup returns CDR1 SGHRS and CDR2 YFSETQ. The chain's CDR3 is CASSLGTSNEQFF. The CDR3 coding sequence is TGCGCCAGCAGCTTGGGGACTTCGAATGAGCAGTTCTTC.

This clonotype showed up just once. The chain couples TRBV27 to TRBJ1-1; D is unclear. In germline, CDR1 is MNHEY, CDR2 SMNVEV (reference sequence). The CDR3 extends over 14 amino acids. Trimming took 2 bases from V and 4 from J, leaving 11 bases between them. CDR3 region: CASSLKAASTEAFF. The CDR3 nucleotides are TGTGCCAGCAGTTTAAAGGCAGCCAGCACTGAAGCTTTCTTT.